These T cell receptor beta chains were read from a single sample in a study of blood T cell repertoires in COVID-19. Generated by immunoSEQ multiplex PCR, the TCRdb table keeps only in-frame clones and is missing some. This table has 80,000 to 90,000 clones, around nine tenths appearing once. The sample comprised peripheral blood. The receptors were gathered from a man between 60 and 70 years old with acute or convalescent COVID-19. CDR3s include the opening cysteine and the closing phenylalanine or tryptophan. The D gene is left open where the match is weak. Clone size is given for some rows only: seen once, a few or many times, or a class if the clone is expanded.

CDR3nt: TGTGCCAGCAGCTTGGAATTCAACACAGATACGCAGTATTTT
CDR3aa: CASSLEFNTDTQYF
j_gene: TRBJ2-3
d_gene: NA
abundance: NA
v_gene: TRBV5-5

CDR3nt: TGTGCCAGCAGTGATGCGGGGGGACAGGGAAACTACGAGCAGTACTTC
CDR3aa: CASSDAGGQGNYEQYF
j_gene: TRBJ2-7
d_gene: NA
abundance: NA
v_gene: TRBV2

CDR3nt: TGCGCCAGCAGCCAAGAGTCCTGGGACAGGGAAGCCAACGTCCTGACTTTC
CDR3aa: CASSQESWDREANVLTF
j_gene: TRBJ2-6
d_gene: TRBD1
abundance: NA
v_gene: TRBV4-3

CDR3nt: TGTGCCAGCAGCTTAGATCCCGCGGGGGGGGGCTATGGCTACACCTTC
CDR3aa: CASSLDPAGGGYGYTF
j_gene: TRBJ1-2
d_gene: NA
abundance: once
v_gene: TRBV11-2

CDR3nt: TGTGCCAGCTCATCGACAGGGGCCAGAGACTATGGCTACACCTTC
CDR3aa: CASSSTGARDYGYTF
j_gene: TRBJ1-2
d_gene: TRBD1
abundance: NA
v_gene: TRBV18

CDR3nt: TGTGCCACCAGCAGCCACAGGGGGGACTACGAGCAGTACTTC
CDR3aa: CATSSHRGDYEQYF
j_gene: TRBJ2-7
d_gene: TRBD1
abundance: few
v_gene: TRBV15

CDR3nt: TGCGCCAGCAGCCACACCGGGACAGGGGGCGCGGGGGAGGATGAAAAACTGTTTTTT
CDR3aa: CASSHTGTGGAGEDEKLFF
j_gene: TRBJ1-4
d_gene: TRBD1
abundance: few
v_gene: TRBV4-1

CDR3nt: TGTGCCACCAGCAGAGGGGACGGGGGGGCCTACGAGCAGTACTTC
CDR3aa: CATSRGDGGAYEQYF
j_gene: TRBJ2-7
d_gene: TRBD2
abundance: NA
v_gene: TRBV15

CDR3nt: TGTGCCAGCAGGTTGGGACTAGGTAACACCGGGGAGCTGTTTTTT
CDR3aa: CASRLGLGNTGELFF
j_gene: TRBJ2-2
d_gene: TRBD2
abundance: NA
v_gene: TRBV27

CDR3nt: TGTGCCAGCAGTCGACAAACTAACTATGGCTACACCTTC
CDR3aa: CASSRQTNYGYTF
j_gene: TRBJ1-2
d_gene: NA
abundance: NA
v_gene: TRBV6-5

CDR3nt: TGTGCCAGCAGCCAAGTCGGACAGGGGGATAATTCACCCCTCCACTTT
CDR3aa: CASSQVGQGDNSPLHF
j_gene: TRBJ1-6
d_gene: TRBD1
abundance: NA
v_gene: TRBV4-2

CDR3nt: TGTGCCAGCAGCCCTGTCCAAGAGACCCAGTACTTC
CDR3aa: CASSPVQETQYF
j_gene: TRBJ2-5
d_gene: NA
abundance: NA
v_gene: TRBV7-6

CDR3nt: TGTGCCAGCAGCCAACCGTTAACAGGGCTCGTCTCTGGAAACACCATATATTTT
CDR3aa: CASSQPLTGLVSGNTIYF
j_gene: TRBJ1-3
d_gene: NA
abundance: NA
v_gene: TRBV3-1/TRBV3-2

CDR3nt: TGTGCCAGCAGCTTGGACAGGGGGCGTAACATTCAGTACTTC
CDR3aa: CASSLDRGRNIQYF
j_gene: TRBJ2-4
d_gene: TRBD1
abundance: NA
v_gene: TRBV5-4

CDR3nt: TGTGCCAGCAGTGCCCGGGGTAATGGGAATCAGCCCCAGCATTTT
CDR3aa: CASSARGNGNQPQHF
j_gene: TRBJ1-5
d_gene: NA
abundance: once
v_gene: TRBV25-1

CDR3nt: TGTGCCAGCACTACAGGGATTAGCACAGATACGCAGTATTTT
CDR3aa: CASTTGISTDTQYF
j_gene: TRBJ2-3
d_gene: NA
abundance: NA
v_gene: TRBV6-6

CDR3nt: TGTGCCAGCAGTACAGGGGCAAAGTCCGAAGCTTTCTTT
CDR3aa: CASSTGAKSEAFF
j_gene: TRBJ1-1
d_gene: TRBD1
abundance: NA
v_gene: TRBV6-2/TRBV6-3

CDR3nt: TGTGCCAGCAGTGCCCTCCCGGGACAGGTCTACAATGAGCAGTTCTTC
CDR3aa: CASSALPGQVYNEQFF
j_gene: TRBJ2-1
d_gene: TRBD1
abundance: NA
v_gene: TRBV27

CDR3nt: TGTGCCAGTAGTACCCCAGGGAAAAACTATGGCTACACCTTC
CDR3aa: CASSTPGKNYGYTF
j_gene: TRBJ1-2
d_gene: NA
abundance: NA
v_gene: TRBV19

CDR3nt: TGTGCCAGCAGCGAGGGACATCCAAAAACCTATGGCTACACCTTC
CDR3aa: CASSEGHPKTYGYTF
j_gene: TRBJ1-2
d_gene: NA
abundance: NA
v_gene: TRBV6-5

CDR3nt: TGTGCCAGCTCTCCGGTCCGAGCTTCCTACAATGAGCAGTTCTTC
CDR3aa: CASSPVRASYNEQFF
j_gene: TRBJ2-1
d_gene: NA
abundance: NA
v_gene: TRBV18

CDR3nt: TGTGCCAGCAGTTACGGACCTCAGCAGGGGGCAGGGATGGTTAATCAGCCCCAGCATTTT
CDR3aa: CASSYGPQQGAGMVNQPQHF
j_gene: TRBJ1-5
d_gene: TRBD1
abundance: NA
v_gene: TRBV6-2/TRBV6-3

CDR3nt: TGTGCCTGGAAAATAGCGGGGGCACCGACCTACGAGCAGTACTTC
CDR3aa: CAWKIAGAPTYEQYF
j_gene: TRBJ2-7
d_gene: TRBD2
abundance: NA
v_gene: TRBV30

CDR3nt: TGTGCCAGCAGTCCCCTTTCCCCGGGACTAGCGGGCGAGCAGTACTTC
CDR3aa: CASSPLSPGLAGEQYF
j_gene: TRBJ2-7
d_gene: TRBD2
abundance: once
v_gene: TRBV7-6

CDR3nt: TGTGCTAGTGGTTTGGACAGCTATCAGCCCCAGCATTTT
CDR3aa: CASGLDSYQPQHF
j_gene: TRBJ1-5
d_gene: NA
abundance: NA
v_gene: TRBV12-5

CDR3nt: TGTGCCATCAGCTCTAGCGGGGAGTCCTACGAGCAGTACTTC
CDR3aa: CAISSSGESYEQYF
j_gene: TRBJ2-7
d_gene: TRBD2
abundance: once
v_gene: TRBV10-3

CDR3nt: TGTGCCAGTAGCCCCGGGACAGGGGCACGAGGCTACACCTTC
CDR3aa: CASSPGTGARGYTF
j_gene: TRBJ1-2
d_gene: TRBD1
abundance: NA
v_gene: TRBV19

CDR3nt: TGTGCCAGTAGTTTCGGGACTAGCGGCACAGATACGCAGTATTTT
CDR3aa: CASSFGTSGTDTQYF
j_gene: TRBJ2-3
d_gene: TRBD2
abundance: NA
v_gene: TRBV19

CDR3nt: TGTGCCAGCTCACCGTCCGGGGGCGAGCAGTACTTC
CDR3aa: CASSPSGGEQYF
j_gene: TRBJ2-7
d_gene: NA
abundance: NA
v_gene: TRBV18

CDR3nt: TGTGCCAGCAGCCTCATAGGGGTGAACACTGAAGCTTTCTTT
CDR3aa: CASSLIGVNTEAFF
j_gene: TRBJ1-1
d_gene: NA
abundance: NA
v_gene: TRBV5-6

CDR3nt: TGTGCCAGCAGGACGACAGGGCCTAACACTGAAGCTTTCTTT
CDR3aa: CASRTTGPNTEAFF
j_gene: TRBJ1-1
d_gene: TRBD1
abundance: NA
v_gene: TRBV27

CDR3nt: TGTGCCAGCAGCCAAGGACAGGGAGCCACCGGGGAGCTGTTTTTT
CDR3aa: CASSQGQGATGELFF
j_gene: TRBJ2-2
d_gene: TRBD1
abundance: NA
v_gene: TRBV2

CDR3nt: TGTGCCAGCTCACCAGGGACAGGGGTGAACACCATATATTTT
CDR3aa: CASSPGTGVNTIYF
j_gene: TRBJ1-3
d_gene: TRBD1
abundance: NA
v_gene: TRBV18